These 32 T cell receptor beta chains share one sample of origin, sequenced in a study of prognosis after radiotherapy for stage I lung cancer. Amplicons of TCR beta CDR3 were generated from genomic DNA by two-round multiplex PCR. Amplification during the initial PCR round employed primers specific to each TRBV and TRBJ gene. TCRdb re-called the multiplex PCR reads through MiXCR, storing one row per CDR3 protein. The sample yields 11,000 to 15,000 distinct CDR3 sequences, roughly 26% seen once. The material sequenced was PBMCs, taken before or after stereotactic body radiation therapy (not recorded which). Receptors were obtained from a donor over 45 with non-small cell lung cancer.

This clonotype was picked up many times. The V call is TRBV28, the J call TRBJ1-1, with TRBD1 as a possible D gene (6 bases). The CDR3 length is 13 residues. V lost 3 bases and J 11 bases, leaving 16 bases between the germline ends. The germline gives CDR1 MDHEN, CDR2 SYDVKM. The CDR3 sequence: CASSFPRGRNAFF. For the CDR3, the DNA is TGTGCCAGCAGTTTCCCCCGGGGGCGAAATGCTTTCTTT.

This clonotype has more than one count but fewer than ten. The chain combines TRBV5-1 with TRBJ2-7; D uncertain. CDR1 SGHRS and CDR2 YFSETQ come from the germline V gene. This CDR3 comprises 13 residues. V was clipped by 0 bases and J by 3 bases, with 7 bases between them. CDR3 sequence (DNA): TGCGCCAGCAGCTTGGGAGAGATCTACGAGCAGTACTTC. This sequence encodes CASSLGEIYEQYF.

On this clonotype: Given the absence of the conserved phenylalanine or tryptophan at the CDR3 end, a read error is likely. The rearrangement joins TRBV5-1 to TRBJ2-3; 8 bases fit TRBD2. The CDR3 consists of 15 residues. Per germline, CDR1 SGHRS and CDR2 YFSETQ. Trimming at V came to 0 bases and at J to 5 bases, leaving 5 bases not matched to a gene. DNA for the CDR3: TGCGCCAGCAGCTTGGAGCGGGGGAGAAAAGATACGCAGTATCTT. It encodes CASSLERGRKDTQYL.

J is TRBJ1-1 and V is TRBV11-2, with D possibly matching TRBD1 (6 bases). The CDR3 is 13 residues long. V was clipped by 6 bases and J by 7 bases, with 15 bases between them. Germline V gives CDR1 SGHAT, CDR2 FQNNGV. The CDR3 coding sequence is TGTGCCAGCAGACTTAACAGGGAAAATGAAGCTTTCTTT. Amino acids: CASRLNRENEAFF.

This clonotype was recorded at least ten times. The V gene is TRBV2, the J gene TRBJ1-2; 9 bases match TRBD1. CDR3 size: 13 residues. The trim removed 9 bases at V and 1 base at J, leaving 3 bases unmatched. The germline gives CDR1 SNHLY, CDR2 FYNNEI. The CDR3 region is CARGQGNNYGYTF. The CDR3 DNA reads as TGTGCCAGAGGACAGGGGAATAACTATGGCTACACCTTC.

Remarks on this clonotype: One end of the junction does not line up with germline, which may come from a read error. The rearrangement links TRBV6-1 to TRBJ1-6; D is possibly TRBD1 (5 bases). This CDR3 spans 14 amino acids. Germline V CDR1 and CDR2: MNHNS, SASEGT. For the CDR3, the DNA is TGTGCCAGCAGCGCGGACAACTATAATTCACCACTCCAATTT. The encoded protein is CASSADNYNSPLQF.

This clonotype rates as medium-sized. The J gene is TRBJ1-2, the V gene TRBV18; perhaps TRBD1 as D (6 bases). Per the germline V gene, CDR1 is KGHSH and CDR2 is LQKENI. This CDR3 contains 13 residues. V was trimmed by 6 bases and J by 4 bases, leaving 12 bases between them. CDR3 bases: TGTGCCAGCTCCCAGGACAGATCCTATGGCTACACCTTC. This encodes CASSQDRSYGYTF.

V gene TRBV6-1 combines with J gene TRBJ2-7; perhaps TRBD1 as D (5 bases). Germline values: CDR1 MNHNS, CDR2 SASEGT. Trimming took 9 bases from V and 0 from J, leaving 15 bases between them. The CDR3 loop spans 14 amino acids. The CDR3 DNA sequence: TGTGCCAGTGACGTAAGGACACGCTCCTACGAGCAGTACTTC. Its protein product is CASDVRTRSYEQYF.

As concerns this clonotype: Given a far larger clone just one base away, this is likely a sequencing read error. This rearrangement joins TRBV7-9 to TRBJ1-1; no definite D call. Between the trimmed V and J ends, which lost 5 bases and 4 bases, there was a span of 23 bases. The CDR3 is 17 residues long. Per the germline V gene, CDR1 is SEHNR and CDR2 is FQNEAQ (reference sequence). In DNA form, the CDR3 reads TGTGCCAGCAGCCAAAGTACCGGAGTTCATGGGAGCACTGAAGCTTTCTTT. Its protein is CASSQSTGVHGSTEAFF.

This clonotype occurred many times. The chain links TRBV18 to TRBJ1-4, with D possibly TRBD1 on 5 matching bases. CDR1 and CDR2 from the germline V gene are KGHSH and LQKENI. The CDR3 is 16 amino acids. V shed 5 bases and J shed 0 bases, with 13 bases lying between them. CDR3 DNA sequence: TGTGCCAGCTCATCTGGCCGCAGGGCAACTAATGAAAAACTGTTTTTT. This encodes CASSSGRRATNEKLFF.

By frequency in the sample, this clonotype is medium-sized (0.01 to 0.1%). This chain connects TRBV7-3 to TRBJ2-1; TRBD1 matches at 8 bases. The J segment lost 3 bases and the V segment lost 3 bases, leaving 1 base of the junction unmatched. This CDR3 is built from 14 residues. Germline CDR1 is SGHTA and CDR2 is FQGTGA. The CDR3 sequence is CASSLTGDYNEQFF. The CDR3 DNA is TGTGCCAGCAGCTTGACAGGGGACTACAATGAGCAGTTCTTC.

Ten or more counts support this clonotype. CDR3 nucleotides: TGCAGTGTCGATGGACGGAGAACTGAAGCTTTCTTT. It codes for CSVDGRRTEAFF. V and J are TRBV20-1 and TRBJ1-1; D remains unclear. CDR3 length equals 12 residues. Trimming shortened V by 7 bases and J by 5 bases, and 14 bases separated the two germline ends. Germline V gives CDR1 DFQATT, CDR2 SNEGSKA (reference sequence).

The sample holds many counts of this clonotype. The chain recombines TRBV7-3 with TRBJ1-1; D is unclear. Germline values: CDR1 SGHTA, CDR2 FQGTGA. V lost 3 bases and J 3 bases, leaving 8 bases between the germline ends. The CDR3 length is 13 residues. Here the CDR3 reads CASSFQDYTEAFF. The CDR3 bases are TGTGCCAGCAGCTTTCAGGACTACACTGAAGCTTTCTTT.

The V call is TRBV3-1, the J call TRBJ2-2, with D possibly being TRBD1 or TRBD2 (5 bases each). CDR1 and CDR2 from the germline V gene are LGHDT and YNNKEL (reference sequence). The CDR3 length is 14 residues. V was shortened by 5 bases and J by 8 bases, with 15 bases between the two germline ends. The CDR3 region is CASSSTGRTGELFF. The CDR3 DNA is TGTGCCAGCAGCTCCACGGGGCGTACAGGGGAGCTGTTTTTT.

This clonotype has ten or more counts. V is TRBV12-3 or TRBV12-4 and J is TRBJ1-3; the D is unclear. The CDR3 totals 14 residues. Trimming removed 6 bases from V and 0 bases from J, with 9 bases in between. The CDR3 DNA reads TGTGCCAGCAGCCGTTCTAACTCTGGAAACACCATATATTTT. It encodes CASSRSNSGNTIYF.

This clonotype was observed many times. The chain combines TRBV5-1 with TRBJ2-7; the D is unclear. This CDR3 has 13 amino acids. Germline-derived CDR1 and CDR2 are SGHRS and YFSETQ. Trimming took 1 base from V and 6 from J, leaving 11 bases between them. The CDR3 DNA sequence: TGCGCCAGCAGCTTGACTTCGGCGCTCGAGCAGTACTTC. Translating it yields CASSLTSALEQYF.

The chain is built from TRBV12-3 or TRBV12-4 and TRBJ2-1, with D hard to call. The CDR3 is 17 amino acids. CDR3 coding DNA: TGTGGCAGTAGTCCAGCCCTAGGCGGTCGTCGCGGCAATGAGCAGTTCTTC. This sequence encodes CGSSPALGGRRGNEQFF.

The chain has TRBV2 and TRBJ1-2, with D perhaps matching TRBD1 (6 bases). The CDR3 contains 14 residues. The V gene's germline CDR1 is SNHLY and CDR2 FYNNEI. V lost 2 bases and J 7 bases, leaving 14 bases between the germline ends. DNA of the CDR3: TGTGCCAGCAGTGAAAGGGGGGGGATTCTTGGCTACACCTTC. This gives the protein CASSERGGILGYTF.

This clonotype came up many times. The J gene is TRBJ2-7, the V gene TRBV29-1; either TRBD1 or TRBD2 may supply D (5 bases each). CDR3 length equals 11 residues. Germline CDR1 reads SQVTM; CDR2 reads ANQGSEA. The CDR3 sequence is CSVGARDEQYF. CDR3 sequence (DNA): TGCAGTGTCGGGGCCAGGGACGAGCAGTACTTC.

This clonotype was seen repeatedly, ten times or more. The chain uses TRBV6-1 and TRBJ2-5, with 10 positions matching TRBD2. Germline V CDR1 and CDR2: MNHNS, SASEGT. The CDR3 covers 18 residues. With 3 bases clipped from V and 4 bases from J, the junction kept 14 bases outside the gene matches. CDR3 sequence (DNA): TGTGCCAGCAGTGAGAAAACCATTAGCGGGAGGTGGGTAGAGACCCAGTACTTC. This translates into CASSEKTISGRWVETQYF.

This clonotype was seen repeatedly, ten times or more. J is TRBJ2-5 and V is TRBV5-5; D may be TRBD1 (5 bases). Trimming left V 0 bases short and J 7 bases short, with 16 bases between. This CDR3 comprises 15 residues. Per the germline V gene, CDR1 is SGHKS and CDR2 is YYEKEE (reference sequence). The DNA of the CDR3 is TGTGCCAGCAGCTTGGCTCCCGACAGTTCTTGGACCCAGTACTTC. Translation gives CASSLAPDSSWTQYF.

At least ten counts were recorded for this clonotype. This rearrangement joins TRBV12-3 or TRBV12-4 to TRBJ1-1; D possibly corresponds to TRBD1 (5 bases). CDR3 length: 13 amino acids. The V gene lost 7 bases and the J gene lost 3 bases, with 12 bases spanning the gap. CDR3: CASTIAGYTEAFF. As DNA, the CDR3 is TGTGCCAGCACCATCGCAGGGTACACTGAAGCTTTCTTT.

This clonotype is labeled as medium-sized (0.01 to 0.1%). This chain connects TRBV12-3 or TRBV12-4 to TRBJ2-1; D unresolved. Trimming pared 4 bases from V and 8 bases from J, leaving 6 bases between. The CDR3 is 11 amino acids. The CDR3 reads CASSSNYEQFF. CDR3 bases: TGTGCCAGCAGTTCCAACTATGAGCAGTTCTTC.

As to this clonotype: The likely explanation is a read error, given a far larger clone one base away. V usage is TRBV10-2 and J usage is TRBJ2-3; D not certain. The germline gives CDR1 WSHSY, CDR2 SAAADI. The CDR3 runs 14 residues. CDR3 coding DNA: TGTGCCAACAGTACCCCCTTAGACCTGAATACGCAGTATTTT. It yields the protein CANSTPLDLNTQYF.

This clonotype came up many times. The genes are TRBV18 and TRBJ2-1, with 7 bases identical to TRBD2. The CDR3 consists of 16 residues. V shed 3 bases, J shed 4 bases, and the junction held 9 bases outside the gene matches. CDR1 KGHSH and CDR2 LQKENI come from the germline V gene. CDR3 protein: CASSPLDSGGYNEQFF. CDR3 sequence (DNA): TGTGCCAGCTCACCCCTCGACTCCGGGGGGTACAATGAGCAGTTCTTC.

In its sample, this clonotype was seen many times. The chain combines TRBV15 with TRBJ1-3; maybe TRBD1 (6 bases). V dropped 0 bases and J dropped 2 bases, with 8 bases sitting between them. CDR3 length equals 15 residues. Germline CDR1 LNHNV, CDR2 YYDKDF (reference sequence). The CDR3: CATSRERTAGNTIYF. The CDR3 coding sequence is TGTGCCACCAGCAGAGAAAGGACAGCTGGAAACACCATATATTTT.

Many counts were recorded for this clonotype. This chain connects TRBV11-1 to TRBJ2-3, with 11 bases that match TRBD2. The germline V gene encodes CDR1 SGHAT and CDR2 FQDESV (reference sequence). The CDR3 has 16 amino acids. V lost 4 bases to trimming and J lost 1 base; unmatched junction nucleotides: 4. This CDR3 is CASSSMGLAGTDTQYF. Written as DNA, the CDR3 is TGTGCCAGCAGCTCCATGGGACTAGCGGGCACAGATACGCAGTATTTT.

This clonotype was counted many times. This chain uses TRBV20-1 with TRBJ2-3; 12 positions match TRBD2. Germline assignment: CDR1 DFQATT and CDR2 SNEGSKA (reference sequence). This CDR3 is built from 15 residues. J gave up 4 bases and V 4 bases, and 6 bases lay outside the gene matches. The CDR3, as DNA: TGCAGTGCTAACCGGCTAGCGGGAGGGGCAGATACGCAGTATTTT. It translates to CSANRLAGGADTQYF.

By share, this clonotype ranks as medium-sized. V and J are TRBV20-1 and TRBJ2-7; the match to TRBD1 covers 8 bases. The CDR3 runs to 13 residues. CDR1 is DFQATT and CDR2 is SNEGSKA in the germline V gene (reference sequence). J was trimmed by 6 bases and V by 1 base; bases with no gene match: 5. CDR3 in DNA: TGCAGTGCTAGAGGGACAGGGCGGGTCGAGCAGTACTTC. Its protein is CSARGTGRVEQYF.

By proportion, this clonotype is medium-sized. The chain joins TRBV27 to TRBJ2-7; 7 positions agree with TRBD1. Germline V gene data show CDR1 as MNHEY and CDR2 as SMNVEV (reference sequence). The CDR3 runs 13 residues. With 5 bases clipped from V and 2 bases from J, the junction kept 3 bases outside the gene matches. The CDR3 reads CASSQGTAYEQYF. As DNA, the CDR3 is TGTGCCAGCAGTCAAGGGACAGCCTACGAGCAGTACTTC.

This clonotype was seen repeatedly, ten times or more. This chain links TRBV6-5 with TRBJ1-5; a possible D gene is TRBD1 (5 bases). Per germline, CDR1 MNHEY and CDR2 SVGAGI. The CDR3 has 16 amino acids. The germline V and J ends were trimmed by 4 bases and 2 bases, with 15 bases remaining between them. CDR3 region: CASSSRTRDGNQPQHF. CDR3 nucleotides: TGTGCCAGCAGTTCTCGGACAAGGGATGGCAATCAGCCCCAGCATTTT.

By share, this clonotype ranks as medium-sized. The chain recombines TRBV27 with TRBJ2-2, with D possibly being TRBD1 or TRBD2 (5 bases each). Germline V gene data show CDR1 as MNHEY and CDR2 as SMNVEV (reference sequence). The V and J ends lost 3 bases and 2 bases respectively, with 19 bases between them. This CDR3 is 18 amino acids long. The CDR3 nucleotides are TGTGCCAGCAGTTTGCGGGCGTGGGGGACGGGTAACACCGGGGAGCTGTTTTTT. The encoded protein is CASSLRAWGTGNTGELFF.